This T cell receptor beta chain was found in a study of T cell responses to AZD1222 COVID-19 vaccine. The study's findings and limits: Only five to seven AZD1222 recipients tested seropositive at baseline.

As concerns this clone: Its antigen is currently unknown.

The V and J ends lost 3 bases and 7 bases, in that order; junction bases with no gene match: 17. The CDR3 length is 19 residues. The germline V gene encodes CDR1 SGDLS and CDR2 YYNGEE. TCRdb's table, derived via immunoSEQ multiplex PCR, lists solely in-frame clones and lacks some. The repertoire has 100,000 or so clones, under 95% of them found once; the top ten carry around a tenth. The receptor's source is an adult who received the AZD1222 COVID-19 vaccine. This chain uses TRBV9 with TRBJ2-1; 12 nucleotides agree with TRBD2. The material sequenced was peripheral blood, taken 28 days after the second AZD1222 dose. The CDR3 sequence: CASSGAGTGGLAGMNEQFF. The DNA for the CDR3 is TGTGCCAGCAGCGGGGCCGGGACAGGAGGACTAGCGGGGATGAATGAGCAGTTCTTC.